The T cell receptor beta chain under discussion was sequenced for a study of human T cells and chemical hapten exposure. The wider study: Sensitization employed 2% DPC on about 2 cm by about 2 cm of upper inner arm skin. DPC at 0.01% went onto the upper back in patch tests, read at 6 days. Study observations and caveats: PT1 expanded TCR numbers rose with patch test score. Counts of TCRs above 1 in 1000 frequency stayed unchanged with DPC sensitization.

Time point specified: pre-sensitization, week 0. Treatment noted: therapeutic diphenylcyclopropenone sensitization with weekly scalp DPC. Concerning this clonotype itself: Its cognate antigen is unknown.

TCRdb re-called the RACE reads through MiXCR, storing one row per CDR3 protein. The sample consists of 270,000 or so distinct CDR3 sequences, approximately 7.5% of them appearing once. The TCR comes from a young man with alopecia areata. Some clones in this sample may be carry-over from other donors' samples. The sequencing used whole blood, collected in connection with sensitization to the hapten diphenylcyclopropenone (DPC).

The CDR3, as DNA: TGTGCAATAAAATGGAGGTGGTACGAGCAGTACGTC. Translation gives CAIKWRWYEQYV. This chain uses TRBV25-1 with TRBJ2-7; D may be TRBD2 (5 bases). CDR1 is MGHDK and CDR2 is SYGVNS in the germline V gene. This CDR3 region has 12 residues.